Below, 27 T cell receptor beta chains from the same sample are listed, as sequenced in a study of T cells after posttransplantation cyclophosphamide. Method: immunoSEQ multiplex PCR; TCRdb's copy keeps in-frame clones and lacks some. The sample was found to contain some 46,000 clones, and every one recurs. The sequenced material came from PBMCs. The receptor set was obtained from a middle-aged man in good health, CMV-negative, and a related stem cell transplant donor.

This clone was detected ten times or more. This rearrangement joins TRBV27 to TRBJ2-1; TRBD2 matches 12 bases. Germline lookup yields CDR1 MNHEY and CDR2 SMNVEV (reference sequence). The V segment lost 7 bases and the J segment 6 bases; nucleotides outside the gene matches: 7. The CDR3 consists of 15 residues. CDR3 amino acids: CASKPGLAGINEQFF. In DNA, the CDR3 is TGTGCCAGCAAGCCCGGACTAGCGGGGATCAATGAGCAGTTCTTC.

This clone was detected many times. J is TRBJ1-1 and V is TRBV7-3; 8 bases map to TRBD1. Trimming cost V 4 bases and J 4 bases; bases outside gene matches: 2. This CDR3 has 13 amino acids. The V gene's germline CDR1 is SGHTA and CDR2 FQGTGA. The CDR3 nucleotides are TGTGCCAGCAGCTGGACAGGGACCACTGAAGCTTTCTTT. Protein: CASSWTGTTEAFF.

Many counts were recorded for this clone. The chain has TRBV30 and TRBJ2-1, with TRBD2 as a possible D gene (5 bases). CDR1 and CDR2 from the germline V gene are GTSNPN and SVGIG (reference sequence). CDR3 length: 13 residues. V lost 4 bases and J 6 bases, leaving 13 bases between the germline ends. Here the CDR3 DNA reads TGTGCCTGGACCGCGGACTCCCTCAATGAGCAGTTCTTC. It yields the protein CAWTADSLNEQFF.

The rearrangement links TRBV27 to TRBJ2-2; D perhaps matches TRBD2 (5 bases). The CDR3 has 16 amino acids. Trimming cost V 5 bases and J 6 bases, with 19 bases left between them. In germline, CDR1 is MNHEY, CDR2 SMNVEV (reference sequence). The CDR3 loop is CASSQQTGLYSGELFF. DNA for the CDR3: TGTGCCAGCAGTCAACAAACCGGACTGTACTCCGGGGAGCTGTTTTTT.

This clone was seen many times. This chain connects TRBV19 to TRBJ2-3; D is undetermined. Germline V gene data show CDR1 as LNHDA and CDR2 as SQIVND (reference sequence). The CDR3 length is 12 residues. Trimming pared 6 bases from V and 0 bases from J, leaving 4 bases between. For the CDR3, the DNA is TGTGCCAGTAGCTTGAGCACAGATACGCAGTATTTT. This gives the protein CASSLSTDTQYF.

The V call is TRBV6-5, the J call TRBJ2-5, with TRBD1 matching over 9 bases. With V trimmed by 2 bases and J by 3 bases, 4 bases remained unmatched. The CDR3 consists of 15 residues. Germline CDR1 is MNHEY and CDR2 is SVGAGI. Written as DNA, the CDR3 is TGTGCCAGCAGTTACGGACAGGGGTTCGAAGAGACCCAGTACTTC. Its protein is CASSYGQGFEETQYF.

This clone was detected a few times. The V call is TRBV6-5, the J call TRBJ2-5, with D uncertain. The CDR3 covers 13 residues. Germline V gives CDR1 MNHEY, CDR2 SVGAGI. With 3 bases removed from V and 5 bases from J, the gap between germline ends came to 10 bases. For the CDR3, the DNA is TGTGCCAGCAGTTATTTTTCCGGGGAGACCCAGTACTTC. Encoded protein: CASSYFSGETQYF.

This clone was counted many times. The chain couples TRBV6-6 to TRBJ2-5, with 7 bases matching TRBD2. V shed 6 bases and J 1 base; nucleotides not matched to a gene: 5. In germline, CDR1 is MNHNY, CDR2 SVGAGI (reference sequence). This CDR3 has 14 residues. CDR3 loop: CASSSGTVQETQYF. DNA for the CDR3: TGTGCCAGCAGCAGCGGGACGGTCCAAGAGACCCAGTACTTC.

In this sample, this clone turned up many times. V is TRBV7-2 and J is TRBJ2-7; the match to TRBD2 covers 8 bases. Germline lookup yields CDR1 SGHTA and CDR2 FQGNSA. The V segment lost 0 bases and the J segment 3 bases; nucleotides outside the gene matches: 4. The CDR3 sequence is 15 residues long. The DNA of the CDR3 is TGTGCCAGCAGCTTAGCTAGCGGGATAGGCTACGAGCAGTACGTC. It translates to CASSLASGIGYEQYV.

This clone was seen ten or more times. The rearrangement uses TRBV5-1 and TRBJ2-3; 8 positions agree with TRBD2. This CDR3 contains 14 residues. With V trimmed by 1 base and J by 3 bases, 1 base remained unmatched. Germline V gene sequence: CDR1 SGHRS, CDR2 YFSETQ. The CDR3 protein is CASSLLAGTDTQYF. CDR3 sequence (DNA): TGCGCCAGCAGCTTGTTAGCGGGAACAGATACGCAGTATTTT.

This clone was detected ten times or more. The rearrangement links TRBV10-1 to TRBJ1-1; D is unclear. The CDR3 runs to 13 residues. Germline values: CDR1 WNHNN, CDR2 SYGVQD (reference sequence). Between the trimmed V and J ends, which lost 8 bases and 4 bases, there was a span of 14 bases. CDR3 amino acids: CASSAGGVTEAFF. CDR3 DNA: TGCGCCAGCTCAGCCGGAGGAGTCACTGAAGCTTTCTTT.

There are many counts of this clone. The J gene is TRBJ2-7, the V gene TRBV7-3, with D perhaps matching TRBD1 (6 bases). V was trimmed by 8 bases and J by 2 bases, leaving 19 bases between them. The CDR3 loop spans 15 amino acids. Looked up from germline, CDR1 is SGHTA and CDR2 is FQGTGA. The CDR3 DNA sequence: TGTGCCAGCGCCCTGGCAGGACAGCTTCCCTACGAGCAGTACTTC. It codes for CASALAGQLPYEQYF.

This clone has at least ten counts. CDR3 amino acids: CASSYGTEDQPQHF. The CDR3 DNA reads TGTGCCAGCAGTTACGGGACAGAGGATCAGCCCCAGCATTTT. The genes are TRBV6-6 and TRBJ1-5; 7 nucleotides align to TRBD1. Germline V CDR1 and CDR2: MNHNY, SVGAGI (reference sequence). This CDR3 has 14 residues. With 2 bases clipped from V and 5 bases from J, the junction kept 3 bases outside the gene matches.

CDR3 in DNA: TGTGCCAGCAGCTTTCCCCCTCGCGGGACGCCTGGGACCCAGTACTTC. Amino acids: CASSFPPRGTPGTQYF. The chain has TRBV11-2 and TRBJ2-5, with D possibly matching TRBD2 (6 bases). Germline CDR1 reads SGHAT; CDR2 reads FQNNGV. Between the trimmed V and J ends, which lost 3 bases and 7 bases, there was a span of 21 bases. The CDR3 consists of 16 residues.

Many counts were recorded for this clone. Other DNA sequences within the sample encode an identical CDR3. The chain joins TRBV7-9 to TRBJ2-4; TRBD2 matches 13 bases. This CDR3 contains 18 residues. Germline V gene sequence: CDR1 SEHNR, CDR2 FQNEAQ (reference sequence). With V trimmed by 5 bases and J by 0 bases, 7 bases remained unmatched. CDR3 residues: CASSPLAGGPLAKNIQYF. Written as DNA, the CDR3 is TGTGCCAGCAGCCCACTAGCGGGAGGGCCTTTAGCCAAAAACATTCAGTACTTC.

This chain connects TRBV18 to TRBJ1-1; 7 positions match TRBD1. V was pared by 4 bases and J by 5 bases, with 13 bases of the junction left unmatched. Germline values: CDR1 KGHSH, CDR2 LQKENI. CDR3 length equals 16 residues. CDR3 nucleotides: TGTGCCAGCTCACGGAAATCACAGGGGAAGGAAACTGAAGCTTTCTTT. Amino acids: CASSRKSQGKETEAFF. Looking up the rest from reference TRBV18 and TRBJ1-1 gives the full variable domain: NAGVMQNPRHLVRRRGQEARLRCSPMKGHSHVYWYRQLPEEGLKFMVYLQKENIIDESGMPKERFSAEFPKEGPSILRIQQVVRGDSAAYFCASSRKSQGKETEAFFGQGTRLTVV.

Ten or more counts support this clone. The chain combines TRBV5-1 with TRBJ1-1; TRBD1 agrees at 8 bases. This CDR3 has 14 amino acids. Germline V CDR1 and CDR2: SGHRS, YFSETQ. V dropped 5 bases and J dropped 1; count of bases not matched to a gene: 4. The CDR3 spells CASSLTGANTEAFF. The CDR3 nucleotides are TGCGCCAGCAGTCTGACAGGGGCGAACACTGAAGCTTTCTTT.

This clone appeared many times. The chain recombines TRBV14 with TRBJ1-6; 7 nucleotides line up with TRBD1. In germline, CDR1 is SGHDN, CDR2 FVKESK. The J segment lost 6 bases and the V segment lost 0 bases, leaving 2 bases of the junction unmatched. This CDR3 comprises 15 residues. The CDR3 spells CASSQERDSNSPLHF. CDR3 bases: TGTGCCAGCAGCCAAGAACGGGACAGTAATTCACCCCTCCACTTT.

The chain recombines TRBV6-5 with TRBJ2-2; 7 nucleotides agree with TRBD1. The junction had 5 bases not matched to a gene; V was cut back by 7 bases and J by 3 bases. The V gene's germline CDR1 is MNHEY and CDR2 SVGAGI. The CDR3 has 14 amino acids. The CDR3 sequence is CASTLTGDTGELFF. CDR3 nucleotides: TGTGCCAGCACCTTAACAGGGGACACCGGGGAGCTGTTTTTT.

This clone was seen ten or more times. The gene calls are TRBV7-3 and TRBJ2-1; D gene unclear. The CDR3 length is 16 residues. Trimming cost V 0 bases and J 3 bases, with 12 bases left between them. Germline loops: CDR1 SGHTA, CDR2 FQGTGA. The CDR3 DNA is TGTGCCAGCAGCTTAACTTCCCTGACTGGCTACAATGAGCAGTTCTTC. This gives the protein CASSLTSLTGYNEQFF.

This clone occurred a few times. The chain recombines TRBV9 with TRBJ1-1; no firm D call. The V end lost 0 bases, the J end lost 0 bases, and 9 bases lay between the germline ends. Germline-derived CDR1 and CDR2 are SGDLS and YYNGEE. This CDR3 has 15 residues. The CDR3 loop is CASSVVPGLNTEAFF. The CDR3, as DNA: TGTGCCAGCAGCGTAGTGCCCGGGTTGAACACTGAAGCTTTCTTT.

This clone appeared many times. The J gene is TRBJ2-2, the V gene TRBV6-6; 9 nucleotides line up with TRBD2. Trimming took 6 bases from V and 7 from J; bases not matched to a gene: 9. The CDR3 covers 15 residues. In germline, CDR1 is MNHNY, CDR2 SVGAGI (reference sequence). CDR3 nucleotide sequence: TGTGCCAGCAGCCCTCGAGCGGGAGGCAGCGGGGAGCTGTTTTTT. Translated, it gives CASSPRAGGSGELFF.

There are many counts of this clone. CDR3 protein: CASSLGTTNEKLFF. The DNA for the CDR3 is TGTGCCAGCAGCTTAGGGACTACTAATGAAAAACTGTTTTTT. V gene TRBV7-8 combines with J gene TRBJ1-4; D remains unclear. Germline CDR1 and CDR2: SGHVS and FQNEAQ. The V end lost 1 base, the J end lost 2 bases, and 5 bases lay between the germline ends. The CDR3 totals 14 residues.

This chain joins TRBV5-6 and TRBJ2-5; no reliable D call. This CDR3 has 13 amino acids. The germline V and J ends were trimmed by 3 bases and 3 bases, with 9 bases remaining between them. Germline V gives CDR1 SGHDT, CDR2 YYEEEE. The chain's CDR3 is CASSYRLEETQYF. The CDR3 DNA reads TGTGCCAGCAGCTATAGATTAGAAGAGACCCAGTACTTC.

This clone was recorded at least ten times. CDR3 sequence reads: CASSLVRSYGYTF. In DNA, the CDR3 is TGTGCCAGCAGCTTAGTGCGGAGCTATGGCTACACCTTC. The rearrangement joins TRBV7-2 to TRBJ1-2; D is unresolved. CDR3 length equals 13 residues. Germline V gene data show CDR1 as SGHTA and CDR2 as FQGNSA. Trimming took 1 base from V and 4 from J, leaving 7 bases between them.

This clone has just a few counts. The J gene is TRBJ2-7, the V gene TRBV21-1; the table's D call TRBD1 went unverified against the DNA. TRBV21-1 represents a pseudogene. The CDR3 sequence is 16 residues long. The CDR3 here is CASSNCYRDSSYEQYV. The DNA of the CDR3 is TGTGCCAGCAGCAATTGCTACAGGGACAGCTCCTACGAGCAGTACGTC.

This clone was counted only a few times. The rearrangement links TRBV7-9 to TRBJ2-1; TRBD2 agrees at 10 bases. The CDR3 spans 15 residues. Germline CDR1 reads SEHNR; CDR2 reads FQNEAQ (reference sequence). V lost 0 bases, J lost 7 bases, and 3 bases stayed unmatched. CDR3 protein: CASSLASGGTNEQFF. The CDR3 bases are TGTGCCAGCAGCTTAGCTAGCGGGGGGACGAATGAGCAGTTCTTC.